This record looks at one TCR beta chain sequence and its context. The antigen remains undetermined. The second PCR ran roughly 6 to 11 cycles with a sample-barcoded 5' primer and J-beta primers. MiXCR, run by TCRdb on the 5' RACE reads, gives a single entry per CDR3 protein. This table has some 1.8 million distinct CDR3 sequences, roughly two fifths appearing once. The CDR3 is made up of 12 amino acids. Germline V lookup: CDR1 KGHSH, CDR2 LQKENI. The V and J ends lost 4 bases and 10 bases, in that order; junction bases with no gene match: 3. These data belong to a study of blood T cells in healthy people across ages. Study-wide points: TCR beta diversity, measured per million T cells, fell in a roughly linear way with age.

The source material was blood. The chain combines TRBV18 with TRBJ2-1; 8 positions agree with TRBD1. The clonotype originates from a human donor in good health. This chain's CDR3 is CASSQGQDEQFF. The CDR3 DNA is TGTGCCAGCTCACAGGGACAGGACGAGCAGTTCTTC.